This T cell receptor (beta chain) was observed in a study of blood T cell repertoires in COVID-19. Germline trimming cut 7 bases from V and 7 bases from J; bases unmatched to any gene: 12. The CDR3 spans 14 residues. Germline V gives CDR1 MNHEY, CDR2 SVGAGI. In the original processing: Reference gene primer amplification gave nucleated cell count estimates. TCRdb keeps only in-frame clones here, not all; method: immunoSEQ multiplex PCR. V, J and clone size derive from that table, while D and trimming were established from the DNA sequence. Of around 70,000 clones listed, 85% to 90% are singletons. V usage is TRBV6-5 and J usage is TRBJ2-7; 8 nucleotides match TRBD1. The sequenced sample was peripheral blood. This TCR came from a man in his fifties with acute or convalescent COVID-19. DNA for the CDR3: TGTGCCAGCACCCAAAGACAGGGGTTGGGGGAGCAGTACTTC. Translated, it gives CASTQRQGLGEQYF.